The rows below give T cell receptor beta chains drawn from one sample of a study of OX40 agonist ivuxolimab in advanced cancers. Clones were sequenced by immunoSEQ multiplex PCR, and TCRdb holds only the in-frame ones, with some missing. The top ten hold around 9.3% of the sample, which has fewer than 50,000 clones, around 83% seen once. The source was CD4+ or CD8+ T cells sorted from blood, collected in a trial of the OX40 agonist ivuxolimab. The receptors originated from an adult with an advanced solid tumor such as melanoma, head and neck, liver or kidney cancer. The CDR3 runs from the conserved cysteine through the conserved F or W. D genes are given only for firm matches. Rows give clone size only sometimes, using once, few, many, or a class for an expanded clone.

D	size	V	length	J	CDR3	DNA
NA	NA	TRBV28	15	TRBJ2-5	CASSLNRKYQETQYF	TGTGCCAGCAGTCTTAACAGGAAGTACCAAGAGACCCAGTACTTC
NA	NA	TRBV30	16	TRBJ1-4	CACEPSLGREGEKLFF	TGTGCCTGCGAACCTTCCTTGGGTAGGGAGGGCGAAAAACTGTTTTTT
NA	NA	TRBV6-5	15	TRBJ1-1	CASSYERQMNTEAFF	TGTGCCAGCAGTTACGAAAGACAGATGAACACTGAAGCTTTCTTT
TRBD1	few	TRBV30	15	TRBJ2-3	CAWSPGQGDSDTQYF	TGTGCCTGGAGTCCGGGACAGGGGGATTCAGATACGCAGTATTTT
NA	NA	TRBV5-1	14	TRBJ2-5	CASSLDGAGETQYF	TGCGCCAGCAGCTTGGATGGGGCGGGGGAGACCCAGTACTTC
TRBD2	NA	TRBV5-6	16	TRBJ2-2	CASSYEIAGVTGELFF	TGTGCCAGCAGCTACGAGATAGCGGGAGTCACCGGGGAGCTGTTTTTT
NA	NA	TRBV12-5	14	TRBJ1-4	CASGWWWADEKLFF	TGTGCTAGTGGTTGGTGGTGGGCTGATGAAAAACTGTTTTTT
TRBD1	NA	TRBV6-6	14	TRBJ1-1	CASRSFGTVGIAFF	TGTGCCAGCAGATCATTCGGGACAGTAGGGATTGCTTTCTTT
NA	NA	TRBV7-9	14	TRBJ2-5	CASLDRDLVETQYF	TGTGCCAGTCTCGACAGGGACTTAGTCGAGACCCAGTACTTC
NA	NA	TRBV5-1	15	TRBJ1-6	CASSLGVEASSPLHF	TGCGCCAGCAGCTTGGGGGTAGAGGCTTCATCACCCCTCCACTTT
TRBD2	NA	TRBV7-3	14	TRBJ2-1	CASSYLSGRGEQFF	TGTGCCAGCAGTTACCTTAGCGGGAGGGGCGAGCAGTTCTTC
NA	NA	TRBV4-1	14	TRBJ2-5	CASSQPGPQETQYF	TGCGCCAGCAGCCAGCCAGGGCCCCAAGAGACCCAGTACTTC
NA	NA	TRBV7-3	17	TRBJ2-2	CASGLTEGRMNTGELFF	TGTGCCAGCGGTCTGACTGAAGGAAGAATGAACACCGGGGAGCTGTTTTTT
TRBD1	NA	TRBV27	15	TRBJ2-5	CASSLTGGPAETQYF	TGTGCCAGCAGCCTGACAGGGGGCCCGGCAGAGACCCAGTACTTC
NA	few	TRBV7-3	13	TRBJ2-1	CASSLDNNNEQFF	TGTGCCAGCAGCTTAGACAACAACAATGAGCAGTTCTTC
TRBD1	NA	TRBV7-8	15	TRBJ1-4	CASRSQGSSNEKLFF	TGTGCCAGCAGATCACAGGGGTCTTCTAATGAAAAACTGTTTTTT
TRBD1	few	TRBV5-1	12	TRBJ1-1	CASSSRDREAFF	TGCGCCAGCAGCTCCCGGGACAGAGAAGCTTTCTTT
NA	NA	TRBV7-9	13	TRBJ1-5	CASSGGRMEPQHF	TGTGCCAGCAGTGGGGGCCGAATGGAGCCCCAGCATTTT
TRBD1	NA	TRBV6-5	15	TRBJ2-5	CASSYSKGRGETQYF	TGTGCCAGCAGTTACTCGAAGGGCAGGGGGGAGACCCAGTACTTC